This is a list of T cell receptor beta chains from one sample in a study of read filtering for tumor transcriptome and immune sequencing. TCRdb reanalysed the reads using MiXCR and keeps one entry per CDR3 protein. The sample shows about 5,600 distinct CDR3 sequences, 23% of them seen only once. Material for sequencing was a population of CD138-negative cells sorted from bone marrow. The receptors stem from a donor aged 40 or older with multiple myeloma. The conserved cysteine and the conserved F or W are not part of the CDR3 here.

j_call	v_call	cdr3_aa
TRBJ2-1	TRBV25-1	ASSESPGAGDNEQF
TRBJ2-7	TRBV4-2	AAAKIRGGASYEQY
TRBJ1-3	TRBV20-1	SARDTGGAEGAGNTIY
TRBJ1-1	TRBV29-1	SVEDPRGDEAF
TRBJ2-3	TRBV5-6	ASSLVGGGADTQY
TRBJ2-1	TRBV6-1	ASSEARASNEQF
TRBJ2-7	TRBV30	AYGAGGNYEQY
TRBJ2-3	TRBV27	ASTPETGGLPDTQY
TRBJ2-4	TRBV5-1	ASSLGDRKNIQY
TRBJ2-1	TRBV7-9	ASSLRTSGRTAYNEQF
TRBJ2-2	TRBV10-2	ASSDRGKTGELF
TRBJ1-1	TRBV30	AWSVLRGTEAF
TRBJ2-3	TRBV29-1	SPERRDRGQDTQY
TRBJ2-5	TRBV7-9	ASSFEGSGETQY
TRBJ1-1	TRBV30	AWNQYEFLNTEAF
TRBJ2-1	TRBV3-1	ASSSLRPRYNEQF
TRBJ1-5	TRBV19	ASSISRPDPQH
TRBJ2-2	TRBV29-1	SVDDRVVAGAATGELF
TRBJ2-7	TRBV19	ASSIVPGLGRSYEQY
TRBJ2-7	TRBV4-3	ASSQDSGGPYEQY
TRBJ1-1	TRBV4-3	ASSQVGRANTEAF
TRBJ2-3	TRBV7-6	ASSLSGQSTDTQY
TRBJ2-1	TRBV11-2	ASSSGTSASGGEQF
TRBJ2-7	TRBV11-2	ASSFGSLYEQY
TRBJ2-1	TRBV3-1	ASSQEGGNNEQF